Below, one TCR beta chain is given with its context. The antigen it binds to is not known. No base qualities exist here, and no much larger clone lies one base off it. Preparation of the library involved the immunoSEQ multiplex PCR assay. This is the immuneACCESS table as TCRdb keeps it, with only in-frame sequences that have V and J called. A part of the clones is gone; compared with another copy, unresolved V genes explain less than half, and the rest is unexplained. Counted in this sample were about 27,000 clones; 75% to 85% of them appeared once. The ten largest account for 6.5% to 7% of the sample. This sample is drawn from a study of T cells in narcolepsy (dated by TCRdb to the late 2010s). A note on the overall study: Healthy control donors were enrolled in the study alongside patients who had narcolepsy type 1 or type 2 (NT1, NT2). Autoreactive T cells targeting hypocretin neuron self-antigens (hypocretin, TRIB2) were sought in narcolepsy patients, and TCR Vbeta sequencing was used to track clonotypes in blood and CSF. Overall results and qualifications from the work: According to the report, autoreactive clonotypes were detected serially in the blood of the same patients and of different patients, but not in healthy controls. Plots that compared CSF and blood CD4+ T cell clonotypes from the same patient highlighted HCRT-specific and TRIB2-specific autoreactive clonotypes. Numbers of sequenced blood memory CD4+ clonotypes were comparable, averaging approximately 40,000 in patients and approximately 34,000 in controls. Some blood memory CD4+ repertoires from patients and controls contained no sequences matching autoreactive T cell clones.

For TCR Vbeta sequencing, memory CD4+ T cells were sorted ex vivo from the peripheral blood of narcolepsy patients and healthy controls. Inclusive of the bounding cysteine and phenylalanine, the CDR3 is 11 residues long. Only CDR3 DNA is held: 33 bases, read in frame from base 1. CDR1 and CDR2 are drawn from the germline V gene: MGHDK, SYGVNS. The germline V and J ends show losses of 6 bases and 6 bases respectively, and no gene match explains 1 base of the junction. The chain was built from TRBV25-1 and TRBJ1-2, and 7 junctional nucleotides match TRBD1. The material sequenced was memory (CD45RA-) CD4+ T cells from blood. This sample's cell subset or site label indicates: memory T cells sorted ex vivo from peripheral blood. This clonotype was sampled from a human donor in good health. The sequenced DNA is TGTGCCAGCAGACAGGGGCATGGCTACACCTTC. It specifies CASRQGHGYTF.